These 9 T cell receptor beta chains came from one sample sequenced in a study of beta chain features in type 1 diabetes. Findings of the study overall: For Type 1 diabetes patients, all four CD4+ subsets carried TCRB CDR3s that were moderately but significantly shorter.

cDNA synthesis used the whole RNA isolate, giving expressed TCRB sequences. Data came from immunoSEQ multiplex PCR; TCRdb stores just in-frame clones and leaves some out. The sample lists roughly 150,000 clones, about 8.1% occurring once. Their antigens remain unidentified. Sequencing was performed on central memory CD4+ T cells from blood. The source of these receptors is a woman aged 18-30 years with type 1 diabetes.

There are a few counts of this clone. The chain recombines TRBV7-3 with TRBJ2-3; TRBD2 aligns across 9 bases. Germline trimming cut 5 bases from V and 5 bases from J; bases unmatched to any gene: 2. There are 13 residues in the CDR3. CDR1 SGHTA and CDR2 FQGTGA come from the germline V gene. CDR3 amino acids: CASSPSGIDTQYF. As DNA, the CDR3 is TGTGCCAGCAGCCCTAGCGGGATAGATACGCAGTATTTT. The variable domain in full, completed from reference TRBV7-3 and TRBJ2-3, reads GAGVSQTPSNKVTEKGKYVELRCDPISGHTALYWYRQSLGQGPEFLIYFQGTGAADDSGLPNDRFFAVRPEGSVSTLKIQRTERGDSAVYLCASSPSGIDTQYFGPGTRLTVL.

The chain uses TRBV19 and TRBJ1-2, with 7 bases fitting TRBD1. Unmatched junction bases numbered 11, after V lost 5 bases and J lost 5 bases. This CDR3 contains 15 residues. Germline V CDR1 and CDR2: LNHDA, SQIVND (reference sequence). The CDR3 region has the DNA TGTGCCAGTAGTTCCACAGGGGAGCGGCTGTATGGCTACACCTTC. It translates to CASSSTGERLYGYTF.

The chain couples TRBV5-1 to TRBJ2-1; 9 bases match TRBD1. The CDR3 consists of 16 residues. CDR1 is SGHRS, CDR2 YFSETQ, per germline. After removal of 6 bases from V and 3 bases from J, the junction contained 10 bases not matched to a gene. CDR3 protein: CASMTGGTGRYNEQFF. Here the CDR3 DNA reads TGCGCCAGCATGACCGGGGGGACAGGGCGCTACAATGAGCAGTTCTTC. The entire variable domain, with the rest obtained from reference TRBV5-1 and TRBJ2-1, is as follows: KAGVTQTPRYLIKTRGQQVTLSCSPISGHRSVSWYQQTPGQGLQFLFEYFSETQRNKGNFPGRFSGRQFSNSRSEMNVSTLELGDSALYLCASMTGGTGRYNEQFFGPGTRLTVL.

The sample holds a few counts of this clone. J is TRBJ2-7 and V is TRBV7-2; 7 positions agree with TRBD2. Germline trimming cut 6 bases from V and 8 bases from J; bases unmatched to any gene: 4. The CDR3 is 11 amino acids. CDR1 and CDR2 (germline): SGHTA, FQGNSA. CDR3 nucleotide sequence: TGTGCCAGCAGGGCAGCGGGGAAGCAGTACTTC. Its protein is CASRAAGKQYF.

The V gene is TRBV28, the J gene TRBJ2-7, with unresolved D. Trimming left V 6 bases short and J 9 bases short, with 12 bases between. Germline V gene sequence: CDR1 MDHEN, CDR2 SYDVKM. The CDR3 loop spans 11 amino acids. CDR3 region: CASSSTSGQYF. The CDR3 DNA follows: TGTGCCAGCAGCTCTACCTCGGGGCAGTACTTC.

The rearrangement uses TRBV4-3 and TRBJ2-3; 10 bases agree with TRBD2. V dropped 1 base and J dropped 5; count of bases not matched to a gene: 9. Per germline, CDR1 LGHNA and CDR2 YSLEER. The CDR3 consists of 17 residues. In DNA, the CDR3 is TGCGCCAGCAGCCAAGGGGGAGCGGGGGGGCATGAAGATACGCAGTATTTT. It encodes CASSQGGAGGHEDTQYF.

CDR3 sequence (DNA): TGTGCCAGCAGCTCCTCGGATGGGACAGAGCAGTTCTTC. It encodes CASSSSDGTEQFF. The chain has TRBV5-4 and TRBJ2-1; weak D call: TRBD1 (6 bases). In germline, CDR1 is SGHNT, CDR2 YYREEE (reference sequence). The length of the CDR3 is 13 residues. The V gene lost 3 bases and the J gene lost 10 bases, with 14 bases spanning the gap.

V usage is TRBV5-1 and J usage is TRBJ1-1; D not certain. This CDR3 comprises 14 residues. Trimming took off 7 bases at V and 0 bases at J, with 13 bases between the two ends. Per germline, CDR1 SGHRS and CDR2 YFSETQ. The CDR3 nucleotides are TGCGCCAGCCAAAGTACCCAGGTGAACACTGAAGCTTTCTTT. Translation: CASQSTQVNTEAFF.

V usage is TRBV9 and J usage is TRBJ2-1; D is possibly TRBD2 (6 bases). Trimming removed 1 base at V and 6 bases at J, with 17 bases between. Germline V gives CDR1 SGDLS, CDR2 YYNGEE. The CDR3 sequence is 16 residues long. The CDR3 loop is CASSVFLAPGGNEQFF. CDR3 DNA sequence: TGTGCCAGCAGCGTATTTCTAGCGCCCGGGGGCAATGAGCAGTTCTTC.